This T cell receptor (beta chain) appears in the sequencing data of a study of T cell responses to AZD1222 COVID-19 vaccine. Germline V gene data show CDR1 as KGHDR and CDR2 as SFDVKD. The CDR3 runs 16 residues. This clone was seen just once. At one boundary the junction diverges from the germline segment, which might be a read error. Produced via immunoSEQ multiplex PCR; TCRdb's table is partial and in-frame only. The sample gives about 140,000 clones, roughly 92% of which show up once; more than 5% is in the top ten. V is TRBV24-1 and J is TRBJ2-7; D may match TRBD1 or TRBD2 (6 bases each). The TCR sequence derives from an adult in good health. This specimen was peripheral blood, taken on day 0 of AZD1222 vaccination. The DNA of the CDR3 is TGTGCCACCAGTGGCCTAAGGAGGGACACAACTACGTTAAGGGACTTC. The encoded protein is CATSGLRRDTTTLRDF.